Presented here are 15 T cell receptor beta chains from one specimen sequenced in a study of regulatory T cells in long-lasting Graves disease. Documented time point: newly diagnosed GD, antithyroid drugs for less than 3 months. The authors made the TCR library using RNA they extracted from PBMCs. According to the study, TCR beta libraries were built with iRepertoire HTBI primers and CDR3-region Arm-PCR. TCRdb recomputed calls from the multiplex PCR reads with MiXCR, one row per CDR3 protein. The sample contains under 400,000 distinct CDR3 sequences, 16% of which appear only once. These same records also appear under a second study, on T cells in Graves' hyperthyroidism and ophthalmopathy.

The material sequenced was peripheral blood mononuclear cells (PBMCs), taken at new diagnosis, from a patient treated with antithyroid drugs. All receptors come from a man aged 35-49 years with Graves disease.

In this sample, this clonotype turned up many times. This chain joins TRBV11-2 and TRBJ2-7, with D possibly matching TRBD2 (6 bases). The CDR3 totals 13 residues. Germline assignment: CDR1 SGHAT and CDR2 FQNNGV. The germline V and J ends were trimmed by 5 bases and 5 bases, with 13 bases remaining between them. This CDR3 reads CASSTERVHEQYF. As DNA, the CDR3 is TGTGCCAGCAGCACCGAGCGGGTCCACGAGCAGTACTTC. The complete variable domain, with remaining parts taken from reference TRBV11-2 and TRBJ2-7, reads EAGVAQSPRYKIIEKRQSVAFWCNPISGHATLYWYQQILGQGPKLLIQFQNNGVVDDSQLPKDRFSAERLKGVDSTLKIQPAKLEDSAVYLCASSTERVHEQYFGPGTRLTVT.

This clonotype was detected ten times or more. The chain recombines TRBV5-1 with TRBJ2-1; D possibly corresponds to TRBD1 (5 bases). CDR1 and CDR2 (germline): SGHRS, YFSETQ. The V end was cut by 0 bases, the J end by 4 bases, with 14 bases between. The CDR3 spans 16 residues. DNA for the CDR3: TGCGCCAGCAGCTTGGAGGCAGGGAACCCATACAATGAGCAGTTCTTC. Translating it yields CASSLEAGNPYNEQFF.

This clonotype appeared many times. The J gene is TRBJ2-2, the V gene TRBV6-9, with 9 bases identical to TRBD1. Looked up from germline, CDR1 is MNHGY and CDR2 is SVAAGI. V shed 3 bases and J 4 bases; nucleotides not matched to a gene: 6. The CDR3 is made up of 16 amino acids. The CDR3 bases are TGTGCCAGCAGTTACACCGGGACAGGGTTCACCGGGGAGCTGTTTTTT. Translation: CASSYTGTGFTGELFF.

The CDR3 spells CASSLVGGAEAFF. The CDR3 region has the DNA TGTGCCAGCAGCTTAGTTGGGGGCGCTGAAGCTTTCTTT. This chain uses TRBV7-3 with TRBJ1-1; D possibly corresponds to TRBD1 (6 bases). V was shortened by 2 bases and J by 6 bases, with 10 bases between the two germline ends. This CDR3 is built from 13 residues. Per germline, CDR1 SGHTA and CDR2 FQGTGA.

In its sample, this clonotype was seen many times. The V call is TRBV20-1, the J call TRBJ2-1; D might be TRBD1 or TRBD2, each matching 6 bases. V lost 7 bases to trimming and J lost 4 bases, with 8 bases between them. Germline V gene data show CDR1 as DFQATT and CDR2 as SNEGSKA (reference sequence). The CDR3 runs 11 residues. The CDR3: CSVGGYNEQFF. The CDR3 DNA reads TGCAGTGTAGGGGGGTACAATGAGCAGTTCTTC.

This clonotype was seen more than once but under ten times. The chain uses TRBV18 and TRBJ2-7; tentative D call: TRBD2 (5 bases). This CDR3 contains 16 residues. Germline V gene sequence: CDR1 KGHSH, CDR2 LQKENI. V lost 4 bases and J lost 1, with 17 bases in between. CDR3 DNA sequence: TGTGCCAGCTCACGAGAGGCAGGACTGATGTCCTACGAGCAGTACTTC. Translated, it gives CASSREAGLMSYEQYF.

Many counts were recorded for this clonotype. V is TRBV5-1 and J is TRBJ1-3; D uncertain. CDR3 length: 15 residues. Per the germline V gene, CDR1 is SGHRS and CDR2 is YFSETQ. Trimming cost V 4 bases and J 0 bases, with 11 bases left between them. The CDR3 loop reads CASSRSHDSGNTIYF. The CDR3, as DNA: TGCGCCAGCAGCCGGTCCCACGACTCTGGAAACACCATATATTTT.

This clonotype has a handful of counts. This sequence joins TRBV20-1 and TRBJ2-3, with D tentatively TRBD2 (6 bases). Per germline, CDR1 DFQATT and CDR2 SNEGSKA (reference sequence). CDR3 length: 14 amino acids. V gave up 5 bases and J gave up 4 bases, with 16 bases separating them. CDR3 DNA: TGCAGTGCTCCCGGGCTAGCGCTCTCAGATACGCAGTATTTT. Protein sequence: CSAPGLALSDTQYF.

This clonotype appeared many times. This chain links TRBV10-2 with TRBJ1-1; D might be TRBD1 (6 bases). The germline V gene encodes CDR1 WSHSY and CDR2 SAAADI. The CDR3 contains 15 residues. V was clipped by 7 bases and J by 1 base, with 16 bases between them. CDR3 in DNA: TGCGCCAGCAAGGGTGACAGGATAGGGAACACTGAAGCTTTCTTT. Translation gives CASKGDRIGNTEAFF.

Ten or more counts support this clonotype. The chain joins TRBV7-9 to TRBJ2-1; D is undetermined. This CDR3 has 16 amino acids. CDR1 SEHNR and CDR2 FQNEAQ come from the germline V gene (reference sequence). V dropped 4 bases and J dropped 8 bases, with 21 bases sitting between them. The CDR3 reads CASSSPGPPSGDEQFF. The CDR3, as DNA: TGTGCCAGCAGCTCACCGGGTCCTCCTTCGGGCGATGAGCAGTTCTTC.

This chain uses TRBV7-2 with TRBJ1-3, with D hard to call. Between the trimmed V and J ends, which lost 5 bases and 0 bases, there was a span of 11 bases. Germline assignment: CDR1 SGHTA and CDR2 FQGNSA. The CDR3 has 15 amino acids. This CDR3 is CASSLARLSGNTIYF. CDR3 in DNA: TGTGCCAGCAGCCTGGCCCGCCTCTCTGGAAACACCATATATTTT.

This clonotype was seen ten or more times. The chain carries TRBV2 and TRBJ1-2, with a tentative D call TRBD1 (5 bases). The germline gives CDR1 SNHLY, CDR2 FYNNEI. Trimming cost V 7 bases and J 1 base, with 10 bases left between them. The CDR3 is 13 amino acids. CDR3 protein: CASNLGGNYGYTF. CDR3 bases: TGTGCCAGCAATCTCGGGGGTAACTATGGCTACACCTTC.

The rearrangement joins TRBV11-3 to TRBJ2-2, with TRBD2 identical over 9 bases. V gave up 2 bases and J gave up 6 bases; unmatched junction bases: 10. Germline V CDR1 and CDR2: SGHNT, YENEEA. The CDR3 runs to 17 residues. In nucleotides, the CDR3 is TGTGCCAGCAGCTTATTCGGCGGGGGGGCTCCACCCGGGGAGCTGTTTTTT. The encoded protein is CASSLFGGGAPPGELFF.

This clonotype was seen many times. The chain links TRBV7-9 to TRBJ2-7; 7 bases agree with TRBD1. This CDR3 spans 14 amino acids. The germline V gene has CDR1 SEHNR and CDR2 FQNEAQ (reference sequence). V lost 5 bases to trimming and J lost 4 bases; unmatched junction nucleotides: 8. The CDR3: CASSADRARYEQYF. In nucleotides, the CDR3 is TGTGCCAGCAGCGCAGACAGGGCAAGGTACGAGCAGTACTTC. The full variable domain, rest sourced from reference TRBV7-9 and TRBJ2-7, is DTGVSQNPRHKITKRGQNVTFRCDPISEHNRLYWYRQTLGQGPEFLTYFQNEAQLEKSRLLSDRFSAERPKGSFSTLEIQRTEQGDSAMYLCASSADRARYEQYFGPGTRLTVT.

This clonotype was recorded many times. CDR3 bases: TGCAGTGCTAGCGACAGGGTGGGGAATCAGCCCCAGCATTTT. This sequence encodes CSASDRVGNQPQHF. The chain carries TRBV20-1 and TRBJ1-5; 7 nucleotides match TRBD1. CDR1 DFQATT and CDR2 SNEGSKA come from the germline V gene (reference sequence). The CDR3 has 14 amino acids. Losses at the gene ends were 3 bases for V and 4 bases for J; bases not matched to a gene: 6.